The sequence of this T cell receptor (beta chain) was determined in a study of somatic mutations in cytotoxic T cells in rheumatoid arthritis. Findings of the study overall: The study found no significant difference in CD8+ T-cell clonality between rheumatoid arthritis patients and age-matched healthy controls. Nobody adjusted the slight TRBV07 underrepresentation in rheumatoid arthritis patients for multiple comparisons. Only rheumatoid arthritis patients, not healthy controls, showed CD8+ clonality increasing with age.

TCRdb's copy holds only in-frame clones and misses some; the assay was immunoSEQ multiplex PCR. The profile shows about 18,000 clones, over 75% of them singletons. Trimming removed 5 bases from V and 2 bases from J; junction bases left unmatched: 3. This CDR3 comprises 16 residues. Germline V CDR1 and CDR2: SEHNR, FQNEAQ (reference sequence). Concerning this clone: What it binds is unknown.

With median age around 56 years (range roughly 21-80) and about 60% female, healthy controls came from blood donor buffy coats. This clonotype was obtained from a woman in her forties or fifties in good health. The sequencing input was CD8+ T cells sorted from blood. The gene calls are TRBV7-9 and TRBJ2-3; 14 nucleotides agree with TRBD2. CDR3 residues: CASSMTSGGDTDTQYF. In DNA form, the CDR3 reads TGTGCCAGCAGCATGACTAGCGGGGGGGACACAGATACGCAGTATTTT.